Following are 28 T cell receptor beta chains from one sample sequenced in a study of blood T cells in healthy people across ages. Combining a sample-barcoded 5' primer with a J-beta primer mix, a second PCR ran for about 7 to 12 cycles. TCRdb analysed the 5' RACE reads with MiXCR anew, one entry per CDR3 protein. The profile shows nearly 1 million distinct CDR3 sequences, roughly 47% of them singletons. The specimen was blood. The receptors were gathered from a woman aged 55-75 years in good health.

This clonotype was seen a handful of times. The rearrangement uses TRBV4-3 and TRBJ2-7; the D call may be TRBD1 or TRBD2 (5 bases each). CDR3 size: 15 residues. Germline loops: CDR1 LGHNA, CDR2 YSLEER. The V gene lost 0 bases and the J gene lost 2 bases, with 11 bases spanning the gap. CDR3 in amino acids: CASSQDIRGPYEQYF. DNA of the CDR3: TGCGCCAGCAGCCAAGATATTAGGGGACCCTACGAGCAGTACTTC.

Only a few counts were recorded for this clonotype. CDR3 residues: CASSPLASGEQYF. The CDR3 nucleotides are TGTGCCAGCAGCCCCCTCGCTTCCGGCGAGCAGTACTTC. The chain links TRBV7-9 to TRBJ2-7; D gene ambiguous. CDR1 is SEHNR and CDR2 is FQNEAQ in the germline V gene (reference sequence). The CDR3 contains 13 residues. V lost 5 bases, J lost 6 bases, and 14 bases lay in between. Full variable domain (missing parts from reference TRBV7-9 and TRBJ2-7): DTGVSQNPRHKITKRGQNVTFRCDPISEHNRLYWYRQTLGQGPEFLTYFQNEAQLEKSRLLSDRFSAERPKGSFSTLEIQRTEQGDSAMYLCASSPLASGEQYFGPGTRLTVT.

The rearrangement joins TRBV15 to TRBJ2-7, with D unresolved. V lost 1 base and J lost 1, with 11 bases in between. Germline V gene sequence: CDR1 LNHNV, CDR2 YYDKDF (reference sequence). CDR3 size: 15 residues. The CDR3 is CATSRAGSLSYEQYF. As DNA, the CDR3 is TGTGCCACCAGCAGAGCCGGGTCCCTTTCCTACGAGCAGTACTTC.

The chain combines TRBV5-1 with TRBJ2-3; no clear D. This CDR3 comprises 16 residues. With 9 bases removed from V and 0 bases from J, the gap between germline ends came to 20 bases. The germline gives CDR1 SGHRS, CDR2 YFSETQ. The CDR3 coding sequence is TGCGCCATCCTTCCCCGCGGCGGATCTAGCACAGATACGCAGTATTTT. It is translated as CAILPRGGSSTDTQYF. Together with reference TRBV5-1 and TRBJ2-3, the CDR3 gives the full variable domain: KAGVTQTPRYLIKTRGQQVTLSCSPISGHRSVSWYQQTPGQGLQFLFEYFSETQRNKGNFPGRFSGRQFSNSRSEMNVSTLELGDSALYLCAILPRGGSSTDTQYFGPGTRLTVL.

The chain employs TRBV24-1 and TRBJ2-5; D unresolved. Trimming removed 2 bases at V and 1 base at J, with 10 bases between. Germline V gives CDR1 KGHDR, CDR2 SFDVKD. CDR3 size: 15 residues. The CDR3 sequence: CATSDSRAVQETQYF. CDR3 DNA: TGTGCCACCAGTGATTCAAGGGCAGTCCAAGAGACCCAGTACTTC.

The chain is built from TRBV10-3 and TRBJ1-5; D is undetermined. The CDR3 length is 16 residues. V was clipped by 5 bases and J by 7 bases, with 21 bases between them. CDR1 is ENHRY, CDR2 SYGVKD, per germline. In DNA form, the CDR3 reads TGTGCCATCAGTCCGACCGACACTTTGCACGGGCAGCCCCAGCATTTT. Translating gives CAISPTDTLHGQPQHF.

J is TRBJ2-7 and V is TRBV20-1; 7 bases map to TRBD2. With V trimmed by 1 base and J by 5 bases, 14 bases remained unmatched. Germline V gene sequence: CDR1 DFQATT, CDR2 SNEGSKA (reference sequence). The CDR3 consists of 16 residues. The CDR3 spells CSARGRGAGVSNEQYF. CDR3 DNA sequence: TGCAGTGCTAGAGGAAGGGGTGCGGGAGTATCTAACGAGCAGTACTTC.

This clonotype appeared a few times. The CDR3 reads CSAAGPNYGYTF. The CDR3 DNA follows: TGCAGCGCCGCGGGGCCCAACTATGGCTACACCTTC. The gene calls are TRBV29-1 and TRBJ1-2; D might be TRBD1 (5 bases). Germline CDR1 is SQVTM and CDR2 is ANQGSEA. This CDR3 has 12 residues. Trimming took 7 bases from V and 2 from J, leaving 11 bases between them.

The CDR3 nucleotides are TGTGCCAGCAGCTCCCACCGTAGCGGGAGCACAGATACGCAGTATTTT. Translated: CASSSHRSGSTDTQYF. V is TRBV7-9 and J is TRBJ2-3; TRBD2 matches at 7 bases. V was pared by 4 bases and J by 0 bases, with 7 bases of the junction left unmatched. Germline CDR1 reads SEHNR; CDR2 reads FQNEAQ (reference sequence). The CDR3 contains 16 residues.

This clonotype was found a few times. The V call is TRBV5-6, the J call TRBJ1-1, with 7 bases that match TRBD1. The CDR3 contains 15 residues. Germline assignment: CDR1 SGHDT and CDR2 YYEEEE. The ends lost 10 bases at V and 1 base at J; junction bases unmatched: 13. This CDR3 is CAVGEQGWTNTEAFF. In DNA, the CDR3 is TGTGCCGTCGGAGAACAGGGGTGGACGAACACTGAAGCTTTCTTT.

CDR3 protein: CASRNSLPSYEQYF. The CDR3 DNA reads TGTGCCAGCAGAAACTCCTTACCTTCCTACGAGCAGTACTTC. This rearrangement joins TRBV6-6 to TRBJ2-7; D remains unclear. The CDR3 is 14 residues long. The germline V gene encodes CDR1 MNHNY and CDR2 SVGAGI (reference sequence). V was pared by 6 bases and J by 1 base, with 13 bases between.

This rearrangement joins TRBV9 to TRBJ2-5, with 7 bases that match TRBD1. Trimming took 1 base from V and 6 from J; bases not matched to a gene: 6. The CDR3 length is 14 residues. Germline V gene lookup returns CDR1 SGDLS and CDR2 YYNGEE. CDR3 sequence: CASSVSTGRKTQYF. CDR3 sequence (DNA): TGTGCCAGCAGCGTATCGACAGGGCGGAAGACCCAGTACTTC.

This clonotype has at least ten counts. The chain has TRBV27 and TRBJ2-7, with D possibly TRBD2 on 6 matching bases. Trimming left V 0 bases short and J 6 bases short, with 6 bases between. CDR3 length: 12 amino acids. Germline CDR1 is MNHEY and CDR2 is SMNVEV (reference sequence). The CDR3 DNA sequence: TGTGCCAGCAGTTTATCGGGGGGCGAGCAGTACTTC. Its translation is CASSLSGGEQYF.

The chain couples TRBV7-2 to TRBJ2-5; no firm D call. The V end lost 5 bases, the J end lost 2 bases, and 12 bases lay between the germline ends. Germline V gives CDR1 SGHTA, CDR2 FQGNSA. The CDR3 has 14 residues. The CDR3 sequence is CASSQRWQQETQYF. CDR3 DNA: TGTGCCAGCAGCCAGAGGTGGCAGCAAGAGACCCAGTACTTC. The full variable domain, rest sourced from reference TRBV7-2 and TRBJ2-5, is GAGVSQSPSNKVTEKGKDVELRCDPISGHTALYWYRQSLGQGLEFLIYFQGNSAPDKSGLPSDRFSAERTGGSVSTLTIQRTQQEDSAVYLCASSQRWQQETQYFGPGTRLLVL.

In regard to this clonotype: Being one base from a much bigger clone, this may be a read error. The V gene is TRBV28, the J gene TRBJ2-7, with TRBD1 as a possible D gene (6 bases). The length of the CDR3 is 14 residues. CDR1 is MDHEN, CDR2 SYDVKM, per germline. The CDR3 spells CASGRPGVSYEQDF. In DNA form, the CDR3 reads TGTGCCAGCGGAAGGCCAGGGGTCTCCTACGAGCAGGACTTC.

The V call is TRBV27, the J call TRBJ2-5, with a weak D call TRBD2 (6 bases). Near its end, the DNA agrees better with TRBJ2-7, so the J call may be wrong. The germline CDR1 and CDR2 sequences are MNHEY and SMNVEV (reference sequence). The CDR3 runs to 14 residues. The CDR3 loop is CASIGGKTPYEQYF. The CDR3, as DNA: TGTGCCAGCATAGGCGGGAAGACTCCCTACGAGCAGTACTTC.

The chain combines TRBV7-6 with TRBJ2-3, with a weak D call TRBD2 (5 bases). Germline values: CDR1 SGHVS, CDR2 FNYEAQ. V was trimmed by 5 bases and J by 1 base, leaving 13 bases between them. This CDR3 contains 15 residues. CDR3 coding DNA: TGTGCCAGCAGCCTAGGAGGATGGGGCACAGATACGCAGTATTTT. Its translation is CASSLGGWGTDTQYF.

V usage is TRBV5-5 and J usage is TRBJ2-1; perhaps TRBD1 as D (5 bases). V was shortened by 0 bases and J by 4 bases, with 11 bases between the two germline ends. The germline CDR1 and CDR2 sequences are SGHKS and YYEKEE (reference sequence). This CDR3 contains 15 residues. CDR3: CASSLGSTDYNEQFF. CDR3 sequence (DNA): TGTGCCAGCAGCTTGGGGTCGACAGATTACAATGAGCAGTTCTTC. The full variable domain, in which reference TRBV5-5 and TRBJ2-1 provide the parts outside the CDR3, is DAGVTQSPTHLIKTRGQQVTLRCSPISGHKSVSWYQQVLGQGPQFIFQYYEKEERGRGNFPDRFSARQFPNYSSELNVNALLLGDSALYLCASSLGSTDYNEQFFGPGTRLTVL.

This chain connects TRBV14 to TRBJ2-3; TRBD2 matches 10 bases. Germline V gene lookup returns CDR1 SGHDN and CDR2 FVKESK. The CDR3 length is 17 residues. Trimming at V came to 4 bases and at J to 0 bases, leaving 7 bases not matched to a gene. CDR3 DNA: TGTGCCAGCAGCCTGCTAGCGGGAGCCCGAAGCACAGATACGCAGTATTTT. Its protein product is CASSLLAGARSTDTQYF.

The chain uses TRBV29-1 and TRBJ2-1, with TRBD2 as a possible D gene (5 bases). CDR3 length: 13 residues. V shed 4 bases and J shed 8 bases, with 15 bases lying between them. CDR1 and CDR2 from the germline V gene are SQVTM and ANQGSEA. The CDR3 DNA reads TGCAGCGTTGGGGGAGATTTCACATATGAGCAGTTCTTC. Protein sequence: CSVGGDFTYEQFF.

This clonotype occurred a few times. The junction shows a germline mismatch at one end, possibly a read error. The chain uses TRBV27 and TRBJ2-1; 8 nucleotides align to TRBD2. Germline V gives CDR1 MNHEY, CDR2 SMNVEV (reference sequence). The CDR3 is 13 residues long. CDR3 in DNA: TGTGCCAGCAGTCTATCCGGGAGGGGTGAGCAGTTCTTC. This encodes CASSLSGRGEQFF.

This rearrangement joins TRBV7-9 to TRBJ1-5; D ambiguous. The germline V and J ends were trimmed by 5 bases and 2 bases, with 19 bases remaining between them. The germline V gene has CDR1 SEHNR and CDR2 FQNEAQ (reference sequence). The CDR3 loop spans 17 amino acids. The CDR3 DNA sequence: TGTGCCAGCAGCGCTTCCGGGCCGGCGTTAGGCAATCAGCCCCAGCATTTT. Translating it yields CASSASGPALGNQPQHF.

The chain uses TRBV9 and TRBJ2-1; 11 nucleotides match TRBD2. The V segment lost 4 bases and the J segment 13 bases; nucleotides outside the gene matches: 16. Per germline, CDR1 SGDLS and CDR2 YYNGEE. This CDR3 is built from 16 residues. The CDR3: CASSPELAGEGKTQFF. The CDR3 DNA sequence: TGTGCCAGCAGCCCAGAACTAGCGGGAGAAGGGAAGACCCAGTTCTTC.

The J gene is TRBJ2-3, the V gene TRBV12-3 or TRBV12-4, with D hard to call. The V gene lost 5 bases and the J gene lost 0 bases, with 12 bases spanning the gap. The CDR3 spans 15 residues. CDR3 sequence reads: CASSPLRDSTDTQYF. CDR3 in DNA: TGTGCCAGCAGTCCCCTCCGAGACAGCACAGATACGCAGTATTTT.

This clonotype was counted only a few times. The V call is TRBV27, the J call TRBJ2-7; D may correspond to TRBD1 or TRBD2 (5 bases each). Germline lookup yields CDR1 MNHEY and CDR2 SMNVEV (reference sequence). The CDR3 has 14 amino acids. The V end lost 3 bases, the J end lost 5 bases, and 14 bases lay between the germline ends. Here the CDR3 reads CASSFRGARNEQYF. CDR3 nucleotide sequence: TGTGCCAGCAGTTTTCGAGGGGCTCGGAACGAGCAGTACTTC.

The chain combines TRBV7-6 with TRBJ1-1, with D possibly matching TRBD1 (6 bases). Germline loops: CDR1 SGHVS, CDR2 FNYEAQ. The CDR3 totals 15 residues. Trimming removed 8 bases at V and 1 base at J, with 17 bases between. The CDR3 nucleotides are TGTGCCAGCGCGGGGGCCGACCTACCGAACACTGAAGCTTTCTTT. It is translated as CASAGADLPNTEAFF. Full variable domain (outside the CDR3, taken from reference TRBV7-6 and TRBJ1-1): GAGVSQSPRYKVTKRGQDVALRCDPISGHVSLYWYRQALGQGPEFLTYFNYEAQQDKSGLPNDRFSAERPEGSISTLTIQRTEQRDSAMYRCASAGADLPNTEAFFGQGTRLTVV.

The V call is TRBV2, the J call TRBJ2-7; maybe TRBD1 (5 bases). CDR1 SNHLY and CDR2 FYNNEI come from the germline V gene. The CDR3 spans 15 residues. Trimming removed 6 bases at V and 2 bases at J, with 17 bases between. The CDR3: CASRSQGRQTYEQYF. CDR3 in DNA: TGTGCCAGCAGGAGCCAGGGCCGTCAGACCTACGAGCAGTACTTC.

V is TRBV12-3 or TRBV12-4 and J is TRBJ2-7; D uncertain. The CDR3 spans 15 residues. Trimming left V 5 bases short and J 6 bases short, with 20 bases between. The chain's CDR3 is CASSPQMHLGSEQYF. The CDR3 DNA follows: TGTGCCAGCAGTCCCCAAATGCATTTAGGAAGCGAGCAGTACTTC.